These T cell receptor beta chains were read from a single sample in a study of blood T cell repertoires in COVID-19. TCRdb keeps only in-frame clones here, not all; method: immunoSEQ multiplex PCR. This table has 180,000 or so clones, just under 85% appearing once. Sequencing was performed on peripheral blood. These receptors were obtained from a human donor with acute or convalescent COVID-19. The donor label of this sample is uncertain. Both conserved end residues are part of each CDR3. The D gene is left open where the match is weak. Rows give clone size only sometimes, using once, few, many, or a class for an expanded clone.

abundance	v_gene	j_gene	d_gene	CDR3nt	CDR3aa
NA	TRBV24-1	TRBJ2-1	NA	TGTGCCACCCGCCCCGGGACTTCTCAAAATGAGCAGTTCTTC	CATRPGTSQNEQFF
NA	TRBV3-1/TRBV3-2	TRBJ1-3	NA	TGTGCCAGCAGCCCCTGGGGCGGAAGCTCTGGAAACACCATATATTTT	CASSPWGGSSGNTIYF
NA	TRBV18	TRBJ2-7	NA	TGTGCCAGCTCACCACAATCCGGGGAAAACGAGCAGTACTTC	CASSPQSGENEQYF
NA	TRBV19	TRBJ1-2	NA	TGTGCCAGTAGTAAACGCCAGGGAGGTTCTGGCTACACCTTC	CASSKRQGGSGYTF
NA	TRBV7-8	TRBJ2-7	TRBD2	TGTGCCAGCAGCCCTGCCCCAGCGGGAACATACGAGCAGTACTTC	CASSPAPAGTYEQYF
NA	TRBV5-1	TRBJ2-5	NA	TGCGCCAGCAGCCAACAGGGCATGCTACAAGAGACCCAGTACTTC	CASSQQGMLQETQYF
few	TRBV27	TRBJ2-3	NA	TGTGCCAGCAGTTCGACTAGCACAGATACGCAGTATTTT	CASSSTSTDTQYF
NA	TRBV30	TRBJ1-2	NA	TGTGCCTGGAGCAGGACTAACTATGGCTACACCTTC	CAWSRTNYGYTF
NA	TRBV3-1/TRBV3-2	TRBJ2-5	TRBD2	TGTGCCAGCAGCCGTCTTGCGGGAGAGCAAGAGACCCAGTACTTC	CASSRLAGEQETQYF
once	TRBV19	TRBJ1-5	NA	TGTGCCAGTAGTATAGCTTTAGGGGAGCCCCAGCATTTT	CASSIALGEPQHF
NA	TRBV6-5	TRBJ2-3	NA	TGTGCCAGCAGTCTACGGGATGGCGGGATAATGCAGTATTTT	CASSLRDGGIMQYF
NA	TRBV27	TRBJ1-5	NA	TGTGCCACGCGATCTCTGGGAGTCGGCAATCAGCCCCAGCATTTT	CATRSLGVGNQPQHF
few	TRBV7-2	TRBJ2-7	NA	TGTGCCAGCAGCTCGACATCCTACGAGCAGTACTTC	CASSSTSYEQYF
NA	TRBV28	TRBJ2-3	TRBD2	TGTGCCAGCGGATATCCGCGGGAGTATAGCACAGATACGCAGTATTTT	CASGYPREYSTDTQYF
once	TRBV28	TRBJ1-1	TRBD1	TGTGCCAGCAGTTCGACAGGGGGCGAGAATACTGAAGCTTTCTTT	CASSSTGGENTEAFF
NA	TRBV2	TRBJ1-2	TRBD1	TGTGCCAGCAGTGAGAGAGGAACAGGGGGAAACTATGGCTACACCTTC	CASSERGTGGNYGYTF
few	TRBV9	TRBJ2-5	NA	TGTGCCAGCAGAAACGAGTGGGGACACCGCCAAGAGACCCAGTACTTC	CASRNEWGHRQETQYF
NA	TRBV9	TRBJ2-7	NA	TGTGCCAGCAGCCCCCTAGCAAGCGATACCTACGAGCAGTACTTC	CASSPLASDTYEQYF
few	TRBV27	TRBJ2-5	NA	TGTGCCAGCGCCACCTACCAGGGGACGCAAAAAGAGACCCAGTACTTC	CASATYQGTQKETQYF
NA	TRBV24-1	TRBJ2-5	TRBD1	TGTGCCACCAGTGATTCGAGTTGGGGACAGACAAACCAAGAGACCCAGTACTTC	CATSDSSWGQTNQETQYF
NA	TRBV29-1	TRBJ2-2	TRBD1	TGCAGCGTTAGACAGGGGGCTAACGGGGAGCTGTTTTTT	CSVRQGANGELFF
NA	TRBV27	TRBJ1-1	NA	TGTGCCAGCAGTCCCGGACTTGGGGAAGCTTTCTTT	CASSPGLGEAFF
few	TRBV4-1	TRBJ1-2	TRBD1	TGCGCCAGCAGCCAGTCTGAGGACAGGTTCTATGGCTACACCTTC	CASSQSEDRFYGYTF
NA	TRBV7-2	TRBJ2-1	TRBD2	TGTGCCAGCAGCTTAATGGGAGGGGAGCAGTTCTTC	CASSLMGGEQFF
NA	TRBV12-3/TRBV12-4	TRBJ1-5	NA	TGTGCCAGCAGTTTTAAGGGGAATCAGCCCCAGCATTTT	CASSFKGNQPQHF
once	TRBV27	TRBJ2-7	NA	TGTGCCAGCAGGGGGGGAGTAATCTACGAGCAGTACTTC	CASRGGVIYEQYF
NA	TRBV19	TRBJ2-1	NA	TGTGCCAGTAGTAGATTACAGGGATCCAATGAGCAGTTCTTC	CASSRLQGSNEQFF
NA	TRBV6-5	TRBJ1-4	NA	TGTGCCACCAGGTCCCAGGGGCGGAATGAAAAACTGTTTTTT	CATRSQGRNEKLFF
NA	TRBV7-2	TRBJ1-5	NA	TGTGCCAGCAGCGGGGCCCAGGTGGAGCCCCAGCATTTT	CASSGAQVEPQHF
NA	TRBV9	TRBJ1-1	NA	TGTGCCAGCTCCGAAGGGGTGAACACTGAAGCTTTCTTT	CASSEGVNTEAFF
NA	TRBV2	TRBJ2-5	NA	TGTGCCAGCAGTGAGGAGACGGAGACCCAGTACTTC	CASSEETETQYF
NA	TRBV5-1	TRBJ2-2	TRBD2	TGCGCCAGCAGTCTAGCGGCGGAGAGCACCGGGGAGCTGTTTTTT	CASSLAAESTGELFF
NA	TRBV6-6	TRBJ1-2	NA	TGTGCCAGCAGTGGGGCTAACTCTAACTATGGCTACACCTTC	CASSGANSNYGYTF
few	TRBV18	TRBJ1-1	TRBD1	TGTGCCAGCTCACCTGGACAGGACACTGAAGCTTTCTTT	CASSPGQDTEAFF
once	TRBV2	TRBJ1-4	NA	TGTGCCAGCAGCCCTTCCGGACAGCCTAATGAAAAACTGTTTTTT	CASSPSGQPNEKLFF
NA	TRBV24-1	TRBJ2-2	TRBD1	TGTGCCACCAGTGAATCCGGGACAGCAACCGGGGAGCTGTTTTTT	CATSESGTATGELFF
NA	TRBV30	TRBJ2-3	TRBD2	TGTGCCTGGACTAGCGGATTTAGCACAGATACGCAGTATTTT	CAWTSGFSTDTQYF
NA	TRBV7-9	TRBJ2-4	TRBD2	TGTGCCAGCAGCTTAGCGGGAGGGGACATTCAGTACTTC	CASSLAGGDIQYF
NA	TRBV4-1	TRBJ1-4	TRBD1	TGCGCCAGCAGCCAAGATCGGATAGGAGGGACAGAAAGCCGCCAGGGTGAAAAACTGTTTTTT	CASSQDRIGGTESRQGEKLFF
NA	TRBV2	TRBJ1-1	NA	TGTGCCAGCAGAACTCGCTCGGGGGTTGGAACTGAAGCTTTCTTT	CASRTRSGVGTEAFF
NA	TRBV19	TRBJ2-2	NA	TGTGCCAGTGCCTACAGGGAGAACACCGGGGAGCTGTTTTTT	CASAYRENTGELFF
once	TRBV4-3	TRBJ2-1	TRBD2	TGCGCCAGCAGCCAAGATAGGGGAGGGGTGGCCAATGAGCAGTTCTTC	CASSQDRGGVANEQFF
NA	TRBV27	TRBJ2-3	NA	TGTGCCAGCAGTTTAACAGGTTCTCCAGATACGCAGTATTTT	CASSLTGSPDTQYF
few	TRBV11-2	TRBJ2-1	NA	TGTGCCAGCAGCCTCAGGCCAAATGAGCAGTTCTTC	CASSLRPNEQFF
NA	TRBV5-1	TRBJ2-7	TRBD2	TGCGCCAGCAGCAGACTAGCGGGAGGTTACGAGCAGTACTTC	CASSRLAGGYEQYF
NA	TRBV4-3	TRBJ2-7	TRBD2	TGCGCCAGCAGCCACGTCTGGGCGGGAGGGCCTTACGAGCAGTACTTC	CASSHVWAGGPYEQYF
NA	TRBV27	TRBJ2-7	NA	TGTGCCAGCAGTTTATCGGGCTACTCCTACGAGCAGTACTTC	CASSLSGYSYEQYF
NA	TRBV6-5	TRBJ2-1	TRBD1	TGTGCCAGCAGTACAGGGGAGTTAGCCTACAATGAGCAGTTCTTC	CASSTGELAYNEQFF
NA	TRBV24-1	TRBJ1-2	TRBD1	TGTGCCATAACGACAGGGAGAGGAAGTGGCTACACCTTC	CAITTGRGSGYTF
NA	TRBV6-6	TRBJ1-2	NA	TGTGCCAGCAGTTACGGCAACGACTATGGCTACACCTTC	CASSYGNDYGYTF